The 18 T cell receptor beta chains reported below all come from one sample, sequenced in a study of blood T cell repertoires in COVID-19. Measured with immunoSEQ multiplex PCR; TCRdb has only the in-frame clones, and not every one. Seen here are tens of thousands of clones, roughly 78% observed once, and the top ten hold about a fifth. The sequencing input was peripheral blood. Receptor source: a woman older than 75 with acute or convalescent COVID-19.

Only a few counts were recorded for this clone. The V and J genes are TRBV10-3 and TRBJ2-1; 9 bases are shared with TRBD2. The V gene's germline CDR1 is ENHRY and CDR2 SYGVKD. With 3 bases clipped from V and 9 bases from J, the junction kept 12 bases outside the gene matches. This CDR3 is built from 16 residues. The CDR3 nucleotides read TGTGCCATCAGTGAACGTAGCGGGAGAGGGAGCGGTGAGCAGTTCTTC. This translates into CAISERSGRGSGEQFF.

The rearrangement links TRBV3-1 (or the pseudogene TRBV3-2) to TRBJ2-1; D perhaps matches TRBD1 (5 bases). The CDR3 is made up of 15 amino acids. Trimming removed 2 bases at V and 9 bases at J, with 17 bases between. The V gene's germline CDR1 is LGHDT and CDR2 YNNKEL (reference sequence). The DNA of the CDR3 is TGTGCCAGCAGCCAATTCGTTGCAGGGCTCGGTGAGCAGTTCTTC. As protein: CASSQFVAGLGEQFF.

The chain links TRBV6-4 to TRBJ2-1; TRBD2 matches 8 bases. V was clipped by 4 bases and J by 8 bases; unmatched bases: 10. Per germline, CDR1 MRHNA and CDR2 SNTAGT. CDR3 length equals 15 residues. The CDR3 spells CASSVNGRATDEQFF. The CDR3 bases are TGTGCCAGCAGTGTAAACGGGAGGGCTACCGATGAGCAGTTCTTC.

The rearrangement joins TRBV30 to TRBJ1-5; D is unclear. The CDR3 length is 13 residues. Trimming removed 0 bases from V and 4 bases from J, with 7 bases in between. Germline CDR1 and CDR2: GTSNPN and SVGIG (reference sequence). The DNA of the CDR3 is TGTGCCTGGAGTGTATCGGGGAATCAGCCCCAGCATTTT. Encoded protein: CAWSVSGNQPQHF.

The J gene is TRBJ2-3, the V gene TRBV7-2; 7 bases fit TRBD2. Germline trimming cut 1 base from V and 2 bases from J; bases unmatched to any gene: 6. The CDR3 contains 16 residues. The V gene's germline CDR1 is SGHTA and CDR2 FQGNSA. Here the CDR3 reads CASSLGGLAVTDTQYF. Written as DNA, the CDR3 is TGTGCCAGCAGCTTAGGGGGTCTAGCGGTCACAGATACGCAGTATTTT.

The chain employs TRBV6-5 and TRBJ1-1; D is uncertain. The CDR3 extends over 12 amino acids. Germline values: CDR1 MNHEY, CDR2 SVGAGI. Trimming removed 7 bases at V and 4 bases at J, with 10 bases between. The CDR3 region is CASTLESTEAFF. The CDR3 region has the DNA TGTGCCAGCACCCTAGAAAGCACTGAAGCTTTCTTT.

DNA for the CDR3: TGTGCCAGCAGCAGGACTAGCGGGGCCACAGATACGCAGTATTTT. Its protein product is CASSRTSGATDTQYF. This chain joins TRBV5-4 and TRBJ2-3; 12 bases line up with TRBD2. The V gene's germline CDR1 is SGHNT and CDR2 YYREEE (reference sequence). V shed 4 bases and J 2 bases; nucleotides not matched to a gene: 2. This CDR3 has 15 amino acids.

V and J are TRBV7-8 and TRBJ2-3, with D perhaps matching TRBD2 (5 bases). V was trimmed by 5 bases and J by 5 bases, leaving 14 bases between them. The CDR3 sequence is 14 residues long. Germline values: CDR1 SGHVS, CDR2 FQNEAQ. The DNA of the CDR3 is TGTGCCAGCAGCCCACGGACTCAGAGAGATACGCAGTATTTT. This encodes CASSPRTQRDTQYF.

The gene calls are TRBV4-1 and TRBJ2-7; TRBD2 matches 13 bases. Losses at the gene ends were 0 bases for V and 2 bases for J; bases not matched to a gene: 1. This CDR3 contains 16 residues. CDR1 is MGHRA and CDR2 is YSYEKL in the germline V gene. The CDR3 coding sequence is TGCGCCAGCAGCCAAGACGGGACTAGCGGGGCCTACGAGCAGTACTTC. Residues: CASSQDGTSGAYEQYF.

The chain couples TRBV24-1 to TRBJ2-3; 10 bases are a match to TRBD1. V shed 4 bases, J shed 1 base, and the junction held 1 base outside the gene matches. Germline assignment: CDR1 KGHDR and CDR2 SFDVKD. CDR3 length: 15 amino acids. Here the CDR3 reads CATSDDRGRTDTQYF. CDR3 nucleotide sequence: TGTGCCACCAGTGACGACAGGGGGCGCACAGATACGCAGTATTTT.

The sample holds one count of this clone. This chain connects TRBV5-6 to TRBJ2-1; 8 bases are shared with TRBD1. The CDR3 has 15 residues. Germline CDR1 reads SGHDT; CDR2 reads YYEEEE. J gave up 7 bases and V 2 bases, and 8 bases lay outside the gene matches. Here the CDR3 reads CASSFAGGIPNEQFF. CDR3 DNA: TGTGCCAGCAGCTTTGCAGGGGGCATTCCGAATGAGCAGTTCTTC. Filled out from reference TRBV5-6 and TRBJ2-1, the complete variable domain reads DAGVTQSPTHLIKTRGQQVTLRCSPKSGHDTVSWYQQALGQGPQFIFQYYEEEERQRGNFPDRFSGHQFPNYSSELNVNALLLGDSALYLCASSFAGGIPNEQFFGPGTRLTVL.

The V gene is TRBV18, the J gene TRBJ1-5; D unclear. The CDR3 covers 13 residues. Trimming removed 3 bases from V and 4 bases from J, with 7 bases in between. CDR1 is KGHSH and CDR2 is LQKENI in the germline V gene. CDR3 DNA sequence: TGTGCCAGCTCACCGGCACTAAATCAGCCCCAGCATTTT. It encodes CASSPALNQPQHF.

The CDR3 bases are TGTGCCAGCTCACCACCTGGGCTAGCGGGGGCCCAAGAGACCCAGTACTTC. Amino acid sequence: CASSPPGLAGAQETQYF. This rearrangement joins TRBV18 to TRBJ2-5; TRBD2 matches at 10 bases. CDR3 size: 17 residues. Germline-derived CDR1 and CDR2 are KGHSH and LQKENI. Unmatched junction bases numbered 5, after V lost 0 bases and J lost 1 base.

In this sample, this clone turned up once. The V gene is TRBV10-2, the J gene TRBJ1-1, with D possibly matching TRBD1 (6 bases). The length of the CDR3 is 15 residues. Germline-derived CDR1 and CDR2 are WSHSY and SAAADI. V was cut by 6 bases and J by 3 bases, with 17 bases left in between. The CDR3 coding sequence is TGCGCCAGCAGCGAACAGGGACCGACCTACACTGAAGCTTTCTTT. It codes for CASSEQGPTYTEAFF.

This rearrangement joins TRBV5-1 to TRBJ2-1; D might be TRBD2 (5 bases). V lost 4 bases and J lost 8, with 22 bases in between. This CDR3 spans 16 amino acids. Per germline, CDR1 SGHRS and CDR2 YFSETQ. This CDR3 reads CASSQTRTAGVDEQFF. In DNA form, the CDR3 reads TGCGCCAGCAGCCAAACCCGGACGGCCGGGGTCGATGAGCAGTTCTTC.

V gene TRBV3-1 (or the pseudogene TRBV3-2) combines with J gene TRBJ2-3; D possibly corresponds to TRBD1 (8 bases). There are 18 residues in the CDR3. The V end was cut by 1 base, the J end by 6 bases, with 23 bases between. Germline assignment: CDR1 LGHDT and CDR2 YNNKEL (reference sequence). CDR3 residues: CASSQAGQRTGRVDTQYF. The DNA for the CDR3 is TGTGCCAGCAGCCAAGCAGGACAACGGACAGGGAGGGTGGATACGCAGTATTTT.

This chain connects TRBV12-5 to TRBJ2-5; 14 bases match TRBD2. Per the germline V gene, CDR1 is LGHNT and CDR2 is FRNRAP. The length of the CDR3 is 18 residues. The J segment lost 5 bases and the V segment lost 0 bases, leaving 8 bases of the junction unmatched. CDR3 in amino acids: CASGLVLGLAGVEETQYF. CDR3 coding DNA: TGTGCTAGTGGTTTGGTACTGGGACTAGCGGGAGTTGAGGAGACCCAGTACTTC.

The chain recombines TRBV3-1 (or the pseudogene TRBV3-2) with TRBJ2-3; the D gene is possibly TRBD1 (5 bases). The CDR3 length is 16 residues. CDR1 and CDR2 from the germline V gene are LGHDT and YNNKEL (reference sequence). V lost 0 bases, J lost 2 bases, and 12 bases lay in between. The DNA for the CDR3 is TGTGCCAGCAGCCAAGATCGGGTGGGGCCCACAGATACGCAGTATTTT. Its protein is CASSQDRVGPTDTQYF.